This T cell receptor beta chain derives from a study of identifying expanded T cells in peripheral blood. Germline CDR1 and CDR2: SEHNR and FQNEAQ (reference sequence). This CDR3 spans 15 amino acids. V dropped 5 bases and J dropped 1; count of bases not matched to a gene: 7. Clones were read by immunoSEQ multiplex PCR, and TCRdb kept only the in-frame ones, dropping some. The sample holds about 97,000 clones, about 83% seen once. J is TRBJ2-7 and V is TRBV7-9; 8 nucleotides align to TRBD1. Sequencing was carried out using blood. The source is a person aged 18 to 69 in good health. The CDR3 DNA follows: TGTGCCAGCAGCACGGACAGGGCCACTTCCTACGAGCAGTACTTC. Its translation is CASSTDRATSYEQYF.